This T cell receptor beta chain is drawn from a study of T cells in Graves' hyperthyroidism and ophthalmopathy. TCR beta CDR3 region amplification was performed from RNA transcripts. During a first-round RT-PCR of the TCR CDR3, the HTBI primer set was used. From the multiplex PCR reads, TCRdb called clonotypes with MiXCR, one entry per CDR3 protein. Of a few hundred thousand distinct CDR3 sequences detected, around 16% appear once; the ten largest clones hold approximately 7.4%. This clonotype was recorded a few times. Sequences were obtained from blood. The clonotype was recovered from a woman aged 25 to 45 with Graves' hyperthyroidism.

The CDR3 nucleotides read TGTGCCAGCAGCTTACGGGTTACCTATGGCTACACCTTC. Translation: CASSLRVTYGYTF. J is TRBJ1-2 and V is TRBV7-9, with D unresolved. The germline V and J ends were trimmed by 2 bases and 4 bases, with 8 bases remaining between them. Germline V lookup: CDR1 SEHNR, CDR2 FQNEAQ (reference sequence). The CDR3 has 13 residues.